The 29 T cell receptor beta chains presented below share a single source sample, sequenced in a study of blood T cell repertoires in COVID-19. Here immunoSEQ multiplex PCR was the method, and the copy in TCRdb shows in-frame clones only, minus some. The profile shows more than 200,000 clones, 80% to 90% of them singletons. The source material was peripheral blood. Receptors originate from a woman of 80 years or more with COVID-19, enrolled during active disease.

The chain combines TRBV28 with TRBJ2-1, with D possibly TRBD1 on 5 matching bases. Germline CDR1 is MDHEN and CDR2 is SYDVKM. V was cut by 6 bases and J by 1 base, with 16 bases left in between. The CDR3 contains 16 residues. CDR3 nucleotides: TGTGCCAGCAGCCACGCGACAGTAGGATCCTACAATGAGCAGTTCTTC. Amino acids: CASSHATVGSYNEQFF.

This clone was seen more than once but under ten times. The DNA of the CDR3 is TGTGCCAGCCTCCCCTGGCAGGGAGGAACTGAAGCTTTCTTT. Protein: CASLPWQGGTEAFF. The V and J genes are TRBV27 and TRBJ1-1; tentative D call: TRBD1 (5 bases). CDR1 MNHEY and CDR2 SMNVEV come from the germline V gene (reference sequence). Trimming took off 8 bases at V and 5 bases at J, with 18 bases between the two ends. The CDR3 has 14 amino acids.

This sequence joins TRBV6-2 or TRBV6-3 and TRBJ2-5, with 10 nucleotides matching TRBD2. Germline loops: CDR1 MNHEY, CDR2 SVGEGT. There are 16 residues in the CDR3. V was pared by 3 bases and J by 4 bases, with 8 bases of the junction left unmatched. The CDR3 DNA is TGTGCCAGCAGTTATATTAGCGGGGGGTCACGAGAGACCCAGTACTTC. It specifies CASSYISGGSRETQYF.

The genes are TRBV5-1 and TRBJ1-3; tentatively, D is TRBD1 (6 bases). V lost 7 bases and J 4 bases, leaving 12 bases between the germline ends. Germline loops: CDR1 SGHRS, CDR2 YFSETQ. This CDR3 has 13 residues. The CDR3 is CASGTLSGNTIYF. The CDR3 DNA reads as TGCGCCAGCGGGACATTATCAGGAAACACCATATATTTT.

CDR3 sequence: CASSKDRVNTEAFF. For the CDR3, the DNA is TGTGCCAGCTCAAAGGACAGGGTGAACACTGAAGCTTTCTTT. The chain employs TRBV28 and TRBJ1-1; 8 bases match TRBD1. The CDR3 extends over 14 amino acids. J was trimmed by 0 bases and V by 8 bases; bases with no gene match: 5. Germline V gene sequence: CDR1 MDHEN, CDR2 SYDVKM.

The chain is built from TRBV2 and TRBJ2-1, with 12 bases fitting TRBD2. Trimming took 5 bases from V and 7 from J; bases not matched to a gene: 6. Germline lookup yields CDR1 SNHLY and CDR2 FYNNEI. The CDR3 loop spans 15 amino acids. CDR3 protein: CASSSLAGGRNEQFF. The CDR3 DNA is TGTGCCAGCAGTTCCCTAGCGGGGGGGCGGAATGAGCAGTTCTTC.

This clone is a singleton in its sample. The chain uses TRBV6-6 and TRBJ2-1; TRBD2 matches 15 bases. Germline CDR1 and CDR2: MNHNY and SVGAGI (reference sequence). V trimming: 5 bases; J trimming: 0 bases; junction bases outside the gene matches: 2. This CDR3 contains 17 residues. The CDR3 spells CASSRTSGGASYNEQFF. In DNA form, the CDR3 reads TGTGCCAGCAGTCGGACTAGCGGGGGGGCCTCCTACAATGAGCAGTTCTTC.

This rearrangement joins TRBV27 to TRBJ2-4; possible D gene TRBD2, 6 bases. Germline-derived CDR1 and CDR2 are MNHEY and SMNVEV (reference sequence). The CDR3 runs 17 residues. Trimming took off 5 bases at V and 7 bases at J, with 24 bases between the two ends. The CDR3 here is CASSLGRDGRGRNIQYF. The CDR3 DNA is TGTGCCAGCAGTCTGGGTAGGGACGGGAGAGGCAGGAACATTCAGTACTTC.

This CDR3 reads CASSTGLGYGYTF. The CDR3 DNA follows: TGTGCCAGCAGTACAGGGCTGGGCTATGGCTACACCTTC. This chain joins TRBV6-4 and TRBJ1-2, with TRBD1 as a possible D gene (6 bases). Germline CDR1 MRHNA, CDR2 SNTAGT. The V and J ends lost 5 bases and 4 bases respectively, with 11 bases between them. There are 13 residues in the CDR3.

V is TRBV28 and J is TRBJ1-2, with 7 positions matching TRBD1. From germline, CDR1 is MDHEN and CDR2 SYDVKM. Trimming removed 8 bases from V and 2 bases from J; junction bases left unmatched: 5. The CDR3 is 13 amino acids. The CDR3 region is CASGKDRNYGYTF. The CDR3 DNA sequence: TGTGCCAGCGGAAAGGACAGGAACTATGGCTACACCTTC.

The chain couples TRBV3-1 (or the pseudogene TRBV3-2) to TRBJ2-5; 12 bases line up with TRBD2. This CDR3 region has 16 residues. Germline loops: CDR1 LGHDT, CDR2 YNNKEL (reference sequence). V lost 5 bases to trimming and J lost 2 bases; unmatched junction nucleotides: 6. The CDR3 sequence: CASSSSLAGGQETQYF. CDR3 nucleotides: TGTGCCAGCAGCTCGTCACTAGCGGGGGGACAAGAGACCCAGTACTTC.

The chain uses TRBV3-1 (or the pseudogene TRBV3-2) and TRBJ2-4, with 8 bases lining up with TRBD2. The CDR3 spans 16 residues. CDR1 is LGHDT and CDR2 is YNNKEL in the germline V gene (reference sequence). The V segment lost 0 bases and the J segment 6 bases; nucleotides outside the gene matches: 7. CDR3 nucleotides: TGTGCCAGCAGCCAAGATCCAGCGGGGGTTCCAAACATTCAGTACTTC. Translating it yields CASSQDPAGVPNIQYF.

V usage is TRBV28 and J usage is TRBJ1-4, with a tentative D call TRBD1 (6 bases). The CDR3 covers 13 residues. CDR1 and CDR2 from the germline V gene are MDHEN and SYDVKM. Trimming shortened V by 6 bases and J by 10 bases, and 15 bases separated the two germline ends. CDR3 region: CASSGQFPGKLFF. The CDR3 coding sequence is TGTGCCAGCAGCGGACAGTTCCCCGGAAAACTGTTTTTT.

This sequence joins TRBV7-2 and TRBJ1-3; 11 bases map to TRBD1. This CDR3 is 15 amino acids long. The germline V gene has CDR1 SGHTA and CDR2 FQGNSA. Germline trimming cut 5 bases from V and 5 bases from J; bases unmatched to any gene: 5. The CDR3 nucleotides read TGTGCCAGCAGCCGGGACAGGGGGTTGAGAAACACCATATATTTT. This gives the protein CASSRDRGLRNTIYF.

This clone showed up just a few times. The chain links TRBV7-9 to TRBJ1-6; 8 positions match TRBD1. Germline V CDR1 and CDR2: SEHNR, FQNEAQ (reference sequence). The CDR3 length is 16 residues. V shed 1 base and J 7 bases; nucleotides not matched to a gene: 6. The CDR3 loop reads CASSLVIGQGNSPLHF. The CDR3 nucleotides read TGTGCCAGCAGCTTAGTGATCGGACAGGGAAATTCACCCCTCCACTTT.

This chain connects TRBV18 to TRBJ2-3; no clear D gene. Germline lookup yields CDR1 KGHSH and CDR2 LQKENI. V lost 1 base to trimming and J lost 4 bases, with 9 bases between them. The CDR3 spans 14 residues. This chain's CDR3 is CASSPRAKSDTQYF. The CDR3 DNA follows: TGTGCCAGCTCACCACGGGCGAAATCAGATACGCAGTATTTT. Complete variable domain (other parts from reference TRBV18 and TRBJ2-3): NAGVMQNPRHLVRRRGQEARLRCSPMKGHSHVYWYRQLPEEGLKFMVYLQKENIIDESGMPKERFSAEFPKEGPSILRIQQVVRGDSAAYFCASSPRAKSDTQYFGPGTRLTVL.

The genes are TRBV7-9 and TRBJ2-7; D is perhaps TRBD1 (6 bases). V lost 3 bases, J lost 5 bases, and 11 bases lay in between. This CDR3 has 13 residues. The germline gives CDR1 SEHNR, CDR2 FQNEAQ (reference sequence). The CDR3 loop is CASSFSGGDEQYV. DNA for the CDR3: TGTGCCAGCAGCTTTTCTGGGGGCGACGAGCAGTACGTC.

This chain joins TRBV5-1 and TRBJ1-1; the D is unclear. Trimming cost V 4 bases and J 0 bases, with 16 bases left between them. This CDR3 comprises 16 residues. The germline V gene encodes CDR1 SGHRS and CDR2 YFSETQ. This CDR3 is CASSLEGSTMNTEAFF. The DNA for the CDR3 is TGCGCCAGCAGCCTCGAAGGGAGCACTATGAACACTGAAGCTTTCTTT. Combining the CDR3 with reference TRBV5-1 and TRBJ1-1 gives the whole variable domain KAGVTQTPRYLIKTRGQQVTLSCSPISGHRSVSWYQQTPGQGLQFLFEYFSETQRNKGNFPGRFSGRQFSNSRSEMNVSTLELGDSALYLCASSLEGSTMNTEAFFGQGTRLTVV.

A single count supports this clone. The chain links TRBV3-1 (or the pseudogene TRBV3-2) to TRBJ2-2; D unclear. CDR3 length equals 15 residues. The V end lost 4 bases, the J end lost 1 base, and 10 bases lay between the germline ends. Germline V gene lookup returns CDR1 LGHDT and CDR2 YNNKEL (reference sequence). The CDR3 DNA follows: TGTGCCAGCAGCCCCAGAAGACAGAACACCGGGGAGCTGTTTTTT. It is translated as CASSPRRQNTGELFF.

V usage is TRBV29-1 and J usage is TRBJ2-1, with 7 bases that match TRBD1. CDR1 and CDR2 from the germline V gene are SQVTM and ANQGSEA. This CDR3 has 14 amino acids. J lost 3 bases, V lost 6 bases, and 8 bases had no gene match. The chain's CDR3 is CSVKQGNFYNEQFF. Written as DNA, the CDR3 is TGCAGCGTAAAACAGGGGAATTTCTACAATGAGCAGTTCTTC.

The chain couples TRBV30 to TRBJ1-6, with 7 bases aligning to TRBD1. This CDR3 region has 15 residues. V gave up 1 base and J gave up 7 bases; unmatched junction bases: 7. CDR1 is GTSNPN, CDR2 SVGIG, per germline (reference sequence). This CDR3 reads CAWSDRGGRNSPLHF. The CDR3, as DNA: TGTGCCTGGAGTGACAGGGGAGGACGGAATTCACCCCTCCACTTT.

The V and J genes are TRBV18 and TRBJ2-1; 8 bases fit TRBD2. CDR1 is KGHSH, CDR2 LQKENI, per germline. The CDR3 consists of 16 residues. The V and J ends lost 4 bases and 3 bases, in that order; junction bases with no gene match: 8. CDR3 region: CASSRKSGGDYNEQFF. The CDR3 nucleotides read TGTGCCAGCTCACGAAAAAGCGGGGGCGACTACAATGAGCAGTTCTTC.

The rearrangement uses TRBV6-1 and TRBJ2-7; 10 bases line up with TRBD1. The V segment lost 1 base and the J segment 5 bases; nucleotides outside the gene matches: 2. The CDR3 loop spans 14 amino acids. Germline V gene lookup returns CDR1 MNHNS and CDR2 SASEGT. CDR3 sequence: CASSEGQGAHEQYF. DNA of the CDR3: TGTGCCAGCAGTGAAGGACAGGGGGCCCACGAGCAGTACTTC.

The chain employs TRBV14 and TRBJ2-7, with TRBD1 identical over 8 bases. Germline V gene data show CDR1 as SGHDN and CDR2 as FVKESK. With 1 base clipped from V and 4 bases from J, the junction kept 6 bases outside the gene matches. The CDR3 is made up of 15 amino acids. The CDR3: CASSQGVRGLYEQYF. As DNA, the CDR3 is TGTGCCAGCAGCCAAGGGGTCAGGGGGCTGTACGAGCAGTACTTC. Complete variable domain (other parts from reference TRBV14 and TRBJ2-7): EAGVTQFPSHSVIEKGQTVTLRCDPISGHDNLYWYRRVMGKEIKFLLHFVKESKQDESGMPNNRFLAERTGGTYSTLKVQPAELEDSGVYFCASSQGVRGLYEQYFGPGTRLTVT.

This clone has just one count. The gene calls are TRBV3-1 (or the pseudogene TRBV3-2) and TRBJ2-2; D not resolved. This CDR3 is 15 amino acids long. Trimming removed 3 bases from V and 2 bases from J, with 10 bases in between. The germline V gene encodes CDR1 LGHDT and CDR2 YNNKEL (reference sequence). CDR3 sequence (DNA): TGTGCCAGCAGCCAGGAATTGACTAACACCGGGGAGCTGTTTTTT. Its translation: CASSQELTNTGELFF.

The genes are TRBV18 and TRBJ2-7; 8 positions match TRBD1. Germline CDR1 reads KGHSH; CDR2 reads LQKENI. This CDR3 spans 16 amino acids. V lost 6 bases and J lost 2; bases outside the gene matches: 12. The DNA of the CDR3 is TGTGCCAGCTCCACCGCAGGACAGGGCCAAACCTACGAGCAGTACTTC. Protein: CASSTAGQGQTYEQYF.

The gene calls are TRBV28 and TRBJ1-2; D perhaps matches TRBD1 (6 bases). The CDR3 sequence is 15 residues long. Germline CDR1 is MDHEN and CDR2 is SYDVKM. V was clipped by 6 bases and J by 2 bases, with 16 bases between them. CDR3 in amino acids: CASRYELRGNYGYTF. CDR3 nucleotide sequence: TGTGCCAGCAGATATGAACTCAGGGGAAACTATGGCTACACCTTC.

The chain joins TRBV3-1 (or the pseudogene TRBV3-2) to TRBJ1-1, with D perhaps TRBD1 (5 bases). Germline CDR1 reads LGHDT; CDR2 reads YNNKEL (reference sequence). Trimming stripped 4 bases from V and 1 base from J, with 10 bases between. The CDR3 has 14 residues. The CDR3 sequence: CASSPRVANTEAFF. CDR3 sequence (DNA): TGTGCCAGCAGCCCCAGGGTTGCGAACACTGAAGCTTTCTTT.

The chain links TRBV3-1 (or the pseudogene TRBV3-2) to TRBJ2-5, with 8 bases fitting TRBD1. The germline V gene encodes CDR1 LGHDT and CDR2 YNNKEL (reference sequence). This CDR3 contains 16 residues. V was clipped by 4 bases and J by 4 bases; unmatched bases: 11. The CDR3, as DNA: TGTGCCAGCAGCCTCAGGACAGGGAGTATAAGAGAGACCCAGTACTTC. Translated: CASSLRTGSIRETQYF.